This TCR beta chain was recorded in a study of cytomegalovirus exposure and HLA in healthy donors. Study information: The roughly 700 first-cohort repertoires and the 95 to 150 validation repertoires shared the same platform, a later analysis reported.

Profiling relied on immunoSEQ multiplex PCR, and the TCRdb table lists in-frame clones only, not all of them. This sample has under 250,000 clones, with roughly 84% found just once. The length of the CDR3 is 14 residues. CDR1 SGHVS and CDR2 FQNEAQ come from the germline V gene. The V segment lost 4 bases and the J segment 3 bases; nucleotides outside the gene matches: 5. V and J are TRBV7-8 and TRBJ1-2; the match to TRBD1 covers 7 bases. This clonotype originated in a woman aged 18-35 years in good health and CMV-seropositive. The sequenced sample consisted of PBMCs. CDR3 sequence: CASSSGDRDYGYTF. The CDR3 DNA reads as TGTGCCAGCAGCTCGGGGGACAGAGACTATGGCTACACCTTC.